Listed below are T cell receptor beta chains from one sample, sequenced in a study of post-analysis software for immune sequencing data. One entry per CDR3 protein results from TCRdb running MiXCR on the PCR reads. The sample includes about 460,000 distinct CDR3 sequences, over 35% of them seen just once. Source material: blood. These receptors originate from a girl aged 5 to 17 with multiple sclerosis. Each CDR3 is given with its conserved first and last residue. The D gene is left open where the match is weak. Clone size appears in some rows only: once, few, many, or a class for an expanded clone.

clone_size j_call d_call v_call cdr3_length cdr3_aa cdr3_nt
NA TRBJ2-7 TRBD2 TRBV28 14 CASERLAETYEQYF TGTGCCAGCGAACGACTAGCGGAAACCTACGAGCAGTACTTC
few TRBJ1-2 TRBD1 TRBV10-3 17 CAISESQTGRTNYGYTF TGTGCCATCAGTGAGTCTCAGACAGGGCGTACTAACTATGGCTACACCTTC
NA TRBJ1-2 NA TRBV20-1 13 CSARSRGHYGYTF TGCAGTGCTAGAAGCAGGGGTCACTATGGCTACACCTTC
few TRBJ2-1 NA TRBV14 16 CASSHYRDTSHNEQFF TGTGCCAGCAGCCACTACCGGGACACTTCACACAATGAGCAGTTCTTC
NA TRBJ1-5 TRBD1 TRBV5-1 16 CASSEGGGTGGQPQHF TGCGCCAGCAGCGAAGGTGGGGGGACAGGGGGACAGCCCCAGCATTTT
NA TRBJ1-5 NA TRBV7-9 14 CASSLGGQAQPQHF TGTGCCAGCAGCTTGGGGGGGCAGGCTCAGCCCCAGCATTTT
few TRBJ2-5 TRBD2 TRBV28 12 CASIREGETQYF TGTGCCAGCATCAGGGAGGGTGAGACCCAGTACTTC
NA TRBJ2-7 TRBD1 TRBV15 15 CATSRGYRGDDEQYF TGTGCCACCAGCAGAGGGTACAGGGGAGACGACGAGCAGTACTTC
NA TRBJ2-3 TRBD1 TRBV27 13 CASSFLQGDTQYF TGTGCCAGCAGTTTCTTACAGGGGGATACGCAGTATTTT
NA TRBJ1-6 TRBD1 TRBV4-2 16 CASSQFDRERSSPLHF TGTGCCAGCAGCCAATTCGACAGGGAGAGGAGCTCACCCCTCCACTTT
once TRBJ2-1 TRBD2 TRBV20-1 15 CSASQRENLYNEQFF TGCAGTGCTAGTCAGCGGGAGAATCTCTACAATGAGCAGTTCTTC
NA TRBJ2-1 NA TRBV28 16 CASSEIMVGSYNEQFF TGTGCCAGCAGTGAGATTATGGTAGGGTCCTACAATGAGCAGTTCTTC
NA TRBJ2-1 NA TRBV5-5 12 CASAAELDEQFF TGTGCCAGCGCGGCGGAGTTGGATGAGCAGTTCTTC
NA TRBJ2-7 TRBD1 TRBV4-3 17 CASSQETGQGAGNEQYF TGCGCCAGCAGCCAAGAAACGGGGCAGGGGGCTGGGAACGAGCAGTACTTC
NA TRBJ2-7 NA TRBV7-3 13 CASSLIPLNEQYF TGTGCCAGCAGCTTAATCCCCCTCAACGAGCAGTACTTC
NA TRBJ2-5 TRBD2 TRBV27 17 CASSFSVLAGGVETQYF TGTGCCAGCAGTTTCTCTGTCCTAGCGGGAGGAGTGGAGACCCAGTACTTC
NA TRBJ2-3 TRBD1 TRBV28 15 CASSGSQGGTDTQYF TGTGCCAGCAGTGGGTCGCAGGGGGGCACAGATACGCAGTATTTT
many TRBJ2-1 TRBD2 TRBV7-2 15 CASSLAGVTYNEQFF TGTGCCAGCAGTTTAGCGGGAGTCACCTACAATGAGCAGTTCTTC
NA TRBJ2-1 TRBD1 TRBV7-2 12 CASRVTGDEQFF TGTGCCAGCAGAGTCACAGGGGATGAGCAGTTCTTC
NA TRBJ2-3 TRBD2 TRBV24-1 18 CATSDPAITSGSTDTQYF TGTGCCACCAGTGATCCTGCGATCACTAGCGGGAGCACAGATACGCAGTATTTT
NA TRBJ1-4 NA TRBV14 15 CASSRRGRVGEKLFF TGTGCCAGCAGCCGGAGGGGCAGGGTCGGAGAAAAACTGTTTTTT
NA TRBJ2-3 NA TRBV7-9 16 CASSEAAGGATDTQYF TGTGCCAGCAGCGAGGCGGCTGGGGGCGCGACTGATACGCAGTATTTT
NA TRBJ1-1 TRBD1 TRBV4-1 16 CASSQGTGGVNTEAFF TGCGCCAGCAGCCAGGGGACAGGGGGCGTAAACACTGAAGCTTTCTTT
NA TRBJ2-5 NA TRBV4-1 14 CASSQVGQQETEYF TGCGCCAGCAGCCAAGTAGGACAACAAGAGACCGAGTACTTC
NA TRBJ2-3 TRBD1 TRBV7-9 14 CASSLTGVTDTQYF TGTGCCAGCAGCTTAACAGGGGTCACAGATACGCAGTATTTT
few TRBJ2-5 TRBD1 TRBV3-1 16 CASSQTGQGPQETQYF TGTGCCAGCAGTCAGACCGGACAGGGCCCTCAAGAGACCCAGTACTTC
NA TRBJ2-5 NA TRBV5-6 13 CASSFQGTETQYF TGTGCCAGCAGCTTCCAGGGTACGGAGACCCAGTACTTC
few TRBJ2-7 NA TRBV7-6 12 CASSGPRSEQYF TGTGCCAGCAGCGGGCCGAGGAGCGAGCAGTACTTC
NA TRBJ2-7 NA TRBV3-1 16 CASSQDTGLSRYEQYF TGTGCCAGCAGCCAGGACACAGGGCTTTCTCGCTACGAGCAGTACTTC
NA TRBJ2-7 TRBD2 TRBV7-2 14 CASSQGLALYEQYF TGTGCCAGCAGCCAGGGACTAGCGCTCTACGAGCAGTACTTC
NA TRBJ1-2 NA TRBV5-1 14 CASSFGHSEGGYTF TGCGCCAGCAGCTTCGGCCATTCGGAGGGGGGCTACACCTTC
few TRBJ1-2 TRBD1 TRBV29-1 12 CSVKTGGYGYTF TGCAGCGTTAAAACAGGGGGCTATGGCTACACCTTC
few TRBJ2-7 TRBD2 TRBV5-8 14 CASSQGLAGVNPYF TGTGCCAGCAGCCAGGGACTAGCGGGAGTGAATCCGTACTTC
few TRBJ2-7 NA TRBV15 12 CATSRSTYEQYF TGTGCCACCAGCAGATCGACCTACGAGCAGTACTTC
few TRBJ2-7 NA TRBV12-3/TRBV12-4 12 CASSPYSYEQYF TGTGCCAGCAGTCCTTACTCCTACGAGCAGTACTTC
NA TRBJ1-1 TRBD1 TRBV29-1 12 CSAGTANTEAFF TGCAGCGCCGGGACAGCGAACACTGAAGCTTTCTTT